One and the same sample provided the 7 T cell receptor beta chains below, sequenced in a study of blood T cell repertoires in COVID-19 (dated by TCRdb to the early 2020s). Library construction relied on the immunoSEQ multiplex PCR assay. TCRdb carries this immuneACCESS record with in-frame sequences only. Its versions omit some clonotypes, under half of them owing to an unresolved V gene in the studies checked, with the rest unexplained. The sample table contains 210,000 or so clones; only one count was recorded for about nine tenths of them. The ten largest clonotypes hold less than 3.5% of the sample. The sequenced sample consisted of peripheral blood. The receptors derive from a woman aged 55-75 years with acute or convalescent COVID-19.

The chain combines TRBV19 with TRBJ2-5; the match to TRBD2 covers 10 bases. The germline V gene encodes CDR1 LNHDA and CDR2 SQIVND (reference sequence). The trim removed 3 bases at V and 0 bases at J, leaving 4 bases unmatched. The CDR3 consists of 16 residues. CDR3 amino acids: CASSILLAGDQETQYF. The CDR3 DNA reads TGTGCCAGTAGTATTTTGCTAGCGGGGGACCAAGAGACCCAGTACTTC. Full variable domain (missing parts from reference TRBV19 and TRBJ2-5): DGGITQSPKYLFRKEGQNVTLSCEQNLNHDAMYWYRQDPGQGLRLIYYSQIVNDFQKGDIAEGYSVSREKKESFPLTVTSAQKNPTAFYLCASSILLAGDQETQYFGPGTRLLVL.

The gene calls are TRBV7-2 and TRBJ1-2; D call uncertain. V lost 1 base to trimming and J lost 2 bases, with 23 bases between them. Germline loops: CDR1 SGHTA, CDR2 FQGNSA. The CDR3 extends over 19 amino acids. CDR3 residues: CASSLVAAGAGSFNYGYTF. The CDR3 DNA follows: TGTGCCAGCAGCTTAGTGGCAGCTGGAGCGGGGTCATTCAACTATGGCTACACCTTC. The full variable domain, its missing parts supplied by reference TRBV7-2 and TRBJ1-2, is GAGVSQSPSNKVTEKGKDVELRCDPISGHTALYWYRQSLGQGLEFLIYFQGNSAPDKSGLPSDRFSAERTGGSVSTLTIQRTQQEDSAVYLCASSLVAAGAGSFNYGYTFGSGTRLTVV.

Concerning this clone: A read error may account for a junction end that differs from germline. The genes are TRBV3-1 (or the pseudogene TRBV3-2) and TRBJ1-6; D call uncertain. Germline CDR1 and CDR2: LGHDT and YNNKEL (reference sequence). This CDR3 spans 12 amino acids. The CDR3 sequence: CASSKDRSPLHF. The CDR3 DNA reads TGTGCCAGCAGCAAAGACCGGTCACCCCTCCACTTT.

This clone was seen just once. The chain uses TRBV10-1 and TRBJ2-7, with TRBD2 matching over 14 bases. Unmatched junction bases numbered 4, after V lost 5 bases and J lost 7 bases. CDR1 and CDR2 from the germline V gene are WNHNN and SYGVQD (reference sequence). The CDR3 extends over 14 amino acids. The CDR3 sequence: CASSRLAGGQEQYF. The CDR3 nucleotides read TGCGCCAGCAGTCGACTAGCGGGGGGGCAAGAGCAGTACTTC.

The chain has TRBV27 and TRBJ2-3, with D possibly TRBD2 on 5 matching bases. Germline V gene lookup returns CDR1 MNHEY and CDR2 SMNVEV (reference sequence). V lost 2 bases to trimming and J lost 0 bases, with 12 bases between them. The CDR3 extends over 16 amino acids. The CDR3 DNA is TGTGCCAGCAGTTTAAACGGACTCCCTAGCACAGATACGCAGTATTTT. Its translation is CASSLNGLPSTDTQYF.

The CDR3 region is CASSDPGTGWHEKLFF. The CDR3 nucleotides are TGTGCCAGCAGTGACCCGGGGACAGGGTGGCATGAAAAACTGTTTTTT. The rearrangement links TRBV6-1 to TRBJ1-4; 9 bases agree with TRBD1. CDR3 size: 16 residues. J was trimmed by 6 bases and V by 3 bases; bases with no gene match: 8. From germline, CDR1 is MNHNS and CDR2 SASEGT.

This chain connects TRBV28 to TRBJ1-6; D is unresolved. This CDR3 is 11 amino acids long. The germline V and J ends were trimmed by 4 bases and 8 bases, with 3 bases remaining between them. Germline V gene sequence: CDR1 MDHEN, CDR2 SYDVKM. The CDR3 DNA reads as TGTGCCAGCAGTTCCGATTCACCCCTCCACTTT. Protein sequence: CASSSDSPLHF.